This T cell receptor beta chain stems from a study of post-analysis software for immune sequencing data. This clonotype showed up just a few times. Its cognate antigen is unknown. Each TCR beta cDNA library carried unique molecular identifiers. Once roughly 0.9 to 11 million T cells were used, roughly 490,000 cDNA molecules resulted. TCRdb reanalysed the PCR reads using MiXCR and keeps one entry per CDR3 protein. The data contain 150,000 to 200,000 distinct CDR3 sequences, roughly 40% of them singletons. The CDR3 sequence is 12 residues long. Germline CDR1 is SGHTA and CDR2 is FQGNSA. V was shortened by 4 bases and J by 5 bases, with 8 bases between the two germline ends. Study conclusions and caveats: Normalized Chao1 diversity was significantly reduced in patients versus controls.

This TCR came from a girl aged 10-17 years with multiple sclerosis. Specimen: blood, collected after autologous hematopoietic stem cell transplantation. This chain connects TRBV7-2 to TRBJ2-5; D is ambiguous. In DNA, the CDR3 is TGTGCCAGCAGCTCTCCGTCGGAGACCCAGTACTTC. Translating it yields CASSSPSETQYF.